This entry lists 27 T cell receptor beta chains sequenced from one sample in a study of CD8+ T cells in alopecia areata. Extracted from the samples, RNA was reverse transcribed into cDNA to serve as the sequencing template. Sequenced by immunoSEQ multiplex PCR; TCRdb stores in-frame clones only, minus some. This table has 210,000 or so clones, 66% appearing once. The treatment is: oral pan-JAK inhibitor, 5-10 mg twice daily. Sequenced here: CD4+ T cells sorted from blood, sampled around week 44, from a patient treated with tofacitinib. These TCRs come from a human donor with alopecia areata.

This clone is a singleton in its sample. The gene calls are TRBV5-1 and TRBJ2-1; possibly TRBD1 for D (6 bases). The CDR3 totals 15 residues. CDR1 is SGHRS, CDR2 YFSETQ, per germline. The V end was cut by 1 base, the J end by 0 bases, with 8 bases between. CDR3 DNA: TGCGCCAGCAGCTTGCCAGGGGACTCCTACAATGAGCAGTTCTTC. This codes for CASSLPGDSYNEQFF.

The chain uses TRBV30 and TRBJ1-5, with TRBD1 matching over 7 bases. V lost 1 base to trimming and J lost 5 bases; unmatched junction nucleotides: 8. CDR1 GTSNPN and CDR2 SVGIG come from the germline V gene (reference sequence). The CDR3 sequence is 15 residues long. The CDR3 DNA follows: TGTGCCTGGAGTGGGACAGGAGGGGGGGATCAGCCCCAGCATTTT. Protein: CAWSGTGGGDQPQHF.

Details on this clone: The identical CDR3 is also encoded by other nucleotide sequences in the sample. The chain joins TRBV15 to TRBJ1-1; D unresolved. Germline V gene data show CDR1 as LNHNV and CDR2 as YYDKDF (reference sequence). The V end lost 3 bases, the J end lost 0 bases, and 2 bases lay between the germline ends. The CDR3 extends over 12 amino acids. The CDR3 DNA follows: TGTGCCACCAGCAGGGTGAACACTGAAGCTTTCTTT. This encodes CATSRVNTEAFF.

The chain couples TRBV5-1 to TRBJ2-7; 10 nucleotides agree with TRBD1. Germline CDR1 reads SGHRS; CDR2 reads YFSETQ. The CDR3 has 16 amino acids. With V trimmed by 3 bases and J by 1 base, 7 bases remained unmatched. The CDR3 protein is CASSYNSGQGSYEQYF. Written as DNA, the CDR3 is TGCGCCAGCAGCTACAACTCGGGACAGGGGTCCTACGAGCAGTACTTC.

This clone was recorded once. The CDR3 nucleotides are TGTGCCAGCTCACCATACCGGGGGGCAGGGGGCATCACTGAAGCTTTCTTT. Translation: CASSPYRGAGGITEAFF. J is TRBJ1-1 and V is TRBV18, with 8 bases that match TRBD1. This CDR3 is 17 amino acids long. CDR1 and CDR2 (germline): KGHSH, LQKENI. V gave up 2 bases and J gave up 4 bases; unmatched junction bases: 12.

V gene TRBV7-2 combines with J gene TRBJ1-2, with D possibly TRBD1 on 5 matching bases. This CDR3 has 14 amino acids. V lost 5 bases to trimming and J lost 6 bases, with 16 bases between them. The germline V gene encodes CDR1 SGHTA and CDR2 FQGNSA. The CDR3 DNA reads TGTGCCAGCAGCCCCCGGGCCAGGGAGCATGGCTACACCTTC. This translates into CASSPRAREHGYTF.

The chain has TRBV30 and TRBJ1-6; 8 bases are a match to TRBD1. Germline V CDR1 and CDR2: GTSNPN, SVGIG (reference sequence). CDR3 length: 15 residues. With V trimmed by 2 bases and J by 6 bases, 6 bases remained unmatched. The chain's CDR3 is CAWSPPTGVNSPLHF. CDR3 bases: TGTGCCTGGAGTCCACCGACAGGGGTTAATTCACCCCTCCACTTT.

This clone was counted only a few times. CDR3 sequence (DNA): TGTGCCTGGAGTCGTGAGACGCAGTATTTT. This sequence encodes CAWSRETQYF. The chain recombines TRBV30 with TRBJ2-3; no reliable D call. CDR3 length: 10 residues. V lost 2 bases and J lost 9, with 6 bases in between. Germline values: CDR1 GTSNPN, CDR2 SVGIG (reference sequence).

The CDR3 here is CASTTYQPGLASYEQYF. The DNA for the CDR3 is TGTGCCAGCACGACATACCAACCGGGACTGGCGTCCTACGAGCAGTACTTC. V usage is TRBV7-9 and J usage is TRBJ2-7; TRBD2 is a possible D gene (6 bases). With 7 bases removed from V and 1 base from J, the gap between germline ends came to 23 bases. This CDR3 region has 17 residues. Germline CDR1 SEHNR, CDR2 FQNEAQ (reference sequence).

J is TRBJ1-1 and V is TRBV27, with D possibly being TRBD1 (6 bases). This CDR3 has 15 amino acids. Trimming left V 5 bases short and J 1 base short, with 14 bases between. Germline values: CDR1 MNHEY, CDR2 SMNVEV (reference sequence). The CDR3 nucleotides are TGTGCCAGCAGTCCCATTGGGGGGGCGAACACTGAAGCTTTCTTT. This encodes CASSPIGGANTEAFF.

The chain uses TRBV5-1 and TRBJ2-3; D may be TRBD2 (6 bases). The germline V and J ends were trimmed by 0 bases and 3 bases, with 11 bases remaining between them. Germline CDR1 SGHRS, CDR2 YFSETQ. The length of the CDR3 is 15 residues. CDR3 residues: CASSLERVGTDTQYF. The DNA of the CDR3 is TGCGCCAGCAGCTTGGAGCGGGTCGGTACAGATACGCAGTATTTT.

This chain connects TRBV12-5 to TRBJ1-2; D is unresolved. V shed 1 base and J shed 2 bases, with 8 bases lying between them. The CDR3 covers 14 residues. Germline V lookup: CDR1 LGHNT, CDR2 FRNRAP. CDR3 protein: CASGLGTQNYGYTF. DNA for the CDR3: TGTGCTAGTGGTTTGGGGACGCAGAACTATGGCTACACCTTC.

The gene calls are TRBV5-6 and TRBJ2-1; TRBD1 matches at 9 bases. CDR1 is SGHDT, CDR2 YYEEEE, per germline. Trimming took 4 bases from V and 7 from J; bases not matched to a gene: 18. CDR3 length: 18 residues. The CDR3 is CASSLWTGATNTGNEQFF. CDR3 coding DNA: TGTGCCAGCAGCCTTTGGACAGGGGCGACGAATACGGGGAATGAGCAGTTCTTC.

The chain couples TRBV29-1 to TRBJ2-5; D call uncertain. Germline CDR1 and CDR2: SQVTM and ANQGSEA. V lost 3 bases and J 5 bases, leaving 10 bases between the germline ends. This CDR3 has 12 residues. The CDR3 nucleotides are TGCAGCGTTGATACCAACGGGGAGACCCAGTACTTC. This translates into CSVDTNGETQYF.

The chain employs TRBV30 and TRBJ2-2; perhaps TRBD1 as D (6 bases). CDR1 and CDR2 from the germline V gene are GTSNPN and SVGIG (reference sequence). The CDR3 is 12 amino acids. Trimming left V 0 bases short and J 8 bases short, with 7 bases between. As DNA, the CDR3 is TGTGCCTGGAGTGTACAGGGAGGGGAGCTGTTTTTT. Its translation is CAWSVQGGELFF.

This chain links TRBV29-1 with TRBJ1-4, with D unresolved. CDR1 and CDR2 (germline): SQVTM, ANQGSEA. Between the trimmed V and J ends, which lost 6 bases and 8 bases, there was a span of 10 bases. The CDR3 runs to 11 residues. The CDR3 loop reads CSVSVGEKLFF. The CDR3 DNA sequence: TGCAGCGTCTCTGTGGGGGAAAAACTGTTTTTT.

J is TRBJ1-2 and V is TRBV27; D is possibly TRBD1 (5 bases). The CDR3 runs 16 residues. Trimming left V 0 bases short and J 4 bases short, with 15 bases between. The germline V gene encodes CDR1 MNHEY and CDR2 SMNVEV (reference sequence). The CDR3 region has the DNA TGTGCCAGCAGTTTATCGGGGCCCCAGCCGGGCTATGGCTACACCTTC. Its protein is CASSLSGPQPGYGYTF.

This clone was detected a few times. The rearrangement links TRBV7-8 to TRBJ2-3; D not certain. Trimming left V 5 bases short and J 2 bases short, with 17 bases between. Germline V lookup: CDR1 SGHVS, CDR2 FQNEAQ. The CDR3 has 16 residues. Written as DNA, the CDR3 is TGTGCCAGCAGCCGCCCCTCAAGGGTGATCACAGATACGCAGTATTTT. It translates to CASSRPSRVITDTQYF.

This clone qualifies as medium-sized. V is TRBV6-4 and J is TRBJ2-2; 10 bases are a match to TRBD2. Germline V gives CDR1 MRHNA, CDR2 SNTAGT. CDR3 length equals 15 residues. V lost 6 bases, J lost 3 bases, and 4 bases stayed unmatched. The CDR3 bases are TGTGCCAGCAGCGTAGCGGGGGGTGACACCGGGGAGCTGTTTTTT. It yields the protein CASSVAGGDTGELFF.

The genes are TRBV7-2 and TRBJ2-5; no clear D. This CDR3 is 12 amino acids long. Trimming pared 0 bases from V and 5 bases from J, leaving 4 bases between. Germline V gene data show CDR1 as SGHTA and CDR2 as FQGNSA. CDR3: CASSLASETQYF. The CDR3 region has the DNA TGTGCCAGCAGCTTAGCGTCGGAGACCCAGTACTTC. The full variable domain, in which reference TRBV7-2 and TRBJ2-5 provide the parts outside the CDR3, is GAGVSQSPSNKVTEKGKDVELRCDPISGHTALYWYRQSLGQGLEFLIYFQGNSAPDKSGLPSDRFSAERTGGSVSTLTIQRTQQEDSAVYLCASSLASETQYFGPGTRLLVL.

This clone was recorded only once. V is TRBV2 and J is TRBJ1-1; tentative D call: TRBD1 (6 bases). Per germline, CDR1 SNHLY and CDR2 FYNNEI. Trimming cost V 6 bases and J 0 bases, with 14 bases left between them. The CDR3 extends over 15 amino acids. Written as DNA, the CDR3 is TGTGCCAGCAGGAGGGGGGAGGAGCTGAACACTGAAGCTTTCTTT. This gives the protein CASRRGEELNTEAFF. The variable domain in full, with the rest retrieved from reference TRBV2 and TRBJ1-1, is EPEVTQTPSHQVTQMGQEVILRCVPISNHLYFYWYRQILGQKVEFLVSFYNNEISEKSEIFDDQFSVERPDGSNFTLKIRSTKLEDSAMYFCASRRGEELNTEAFFGQGTRLTVV.

The genes are TRBV5-1 and TRBJ1-1; D is uncertain. The V gene lost 2 bases and the J gene lost 1 base, with 9 bases spanning the gap. The CDR3 runs 14 residues. CDR1 and CDR2 from the germline V gene are SGHRS and YFSETQ. The CDR3 nucleotides read TGCGCCAGCAGCTTCACCGGACCGAACACTGAAGCTTTCTTT. This encodes CASSFTGPNTEAFF.

Here the CDR3 reads CASSPSRVNEKLFF. In nucleotides, the CDR3 is TGTGCCAGCAGCCCCTCCCGGGTTAATGAAAAACTGTTTTTT. The V call is TRBV11-2, the J call TRBJ1-4; D gene uncertain. CDR3 length: 14 residues. Trimming left V 5 bases short and J 4 bases short, with 11 bases between. Germline V gene data show CDR1 as SGHAT and CDR2 as FQNNGV.

The chain recombines TRBV6-5 with TRBJ2-7; D may be TRBD2 (6 bases). This CDR3 comprises 13 residues. Trimming pared 10 bases from V and 2 bases from J, leaving 15 bases between. Germline V lookup: CDR1 MNHEY, CDR2 SVGAGI. The DNA of the CDR3 is TGTGCCACCCACTCGGGGACTGCCTACGAGCAGTACTTC. Translating it yields CATHSGTAYEQYF.

The chain recombines TRBV18 with TRBJ1-1, with D hard to call. This CDR3 is 11 amino acids long. CDR1 is KGHSH, CDR2 LQKENI, per germline. V lost 4 bases and J lost 5, with 5 bases in between. The chain's CDR3 is CASSLGTEAFF. The CDR3 region has the DNA TGTGCCAGCTCACTAGGGACTGAAGCTTTCTTT.

A remark on this clone: Sequence at one end of the junction differs from germline and may be a read error. The V call is TRBV11-1, the J call TRBJ2-1; tentatively, D is TRBD2 (6 bases). CDR3 length: 15 residues. The germline gives CDR1 SGHAT, CDR2 FQDESV (reference sequence). In DNA form, the CDR3 reads TGTGCCAGCAGCCTAGCGAGGGCTAGGGCCAATGAGCAGTTCTTC. This gives the protein CASSLARARANEQFF.

V gene TRBV7-2 combines with J gene TRBJ2-4; 8 positions agree with TRBD1. In germline, CDR1 is SGHTA, CDR2 FQGNSA. The J segment lost 6 bases and the V segment lost 5 bases, leaving 9 bases of the junction unmatched. The CDR3 loop spans 15 amino acids. Here the CDR3 reads CASSADRDRTNIQYF. The DNA for the CDR3 is TGTGCCAGCAGCGCCGACCGGGACAGGACAAACATTCAGTACTTC.